The rows below give T cell receptor beta chains drawn from one sample of a study of blood T cells in healthy people across ages. One entry per CDR3 protein, called by TCRdb with MiXCR from the 5' RACE reads. The sample has 850,000 to 1,000,000 distinct CDR3 sequences, roughly half seen once; the top ten hold about a fifth. The specimen was blood. All receptors derive from a woman aged 55-75 years in good health. The CDR3 runs from the conserved cysteine through the conserved F or W. D genes are given only for firm matches. For some rows the clone size is stated as once, few or many, or as a class when expanded; others skip it.

size: -; D: -; J: TRBJ2-1; V: TRBV2; CDR3: CASLTGYEQFF; DNA: TGTGCCAGCCTTACAGGCTACGAGCAGTTCTTC
size: -; D: -; J: TRBJ2-2; V: TRBV7-2; CDR3: CASSRPDTGELFF; DNA: TGTGCCAGCAGCCGACCGGACACCGGGGAGCTGTTTTTT
size: once; D: TRBD2; J: TRBJ2-7; V: TRBV6-2/TRBV6-3; CDR3: CASRRLAGYYEQYF; DNA: TGTGCCAGCAGAAGACTAGCGGGATACTACGAGCAGTACTTC
size: -; D: TRBD2; J: TRBJ2-3; V: TRBV29-1; CDR3: CSVPTGGGTDTQYF; DNA: TGCAGCGTTCCTACCGGGGGGGGCACAGATACGCAGTATTTT
size: -; D: TRBD1; J: TRBJ1-2; V: TRBV15; CDR3: CATSRDPGQGDGYTF; DNA: TGTGCCACCAGCAGAGACCCCGGACAGGGGGACGGCTACACCTTC
size: few; D: TRBD1; J: TRBJ1-2; V: TRBV6-1; CDR3: CASSGTGTGLTIAYGYTF; DNA: TGTGCCAGCAGCGGTACCGGGACAGGCCTGACGATAGCCTATGGCTACACCTTC
size: few; D: -; J: TRBJ2-1; V: TRBV20-1; CDR3: CSARDPWEEMYNEQFF; DNA: TGCAGTGCTAGAGATCCGTGGGAGGAGATGTACAATGAGCAGTTCTTC
size: -; D: TRBD2; J: TRBJ2-7; V: TRBV4-3; CDR3: CASSHEGGSRSEQYF; DNA: TGCGCCAGCAGCCATGAGGGCGGGAGTAGATCCGAGCAGTACTTC
size: -; D: TRBD1; J: TRBJ2-7; V: TRBV25-1; CDR3: CASFGQGNYEQYF; DNA: TGTGCCAGTTTTGGACAGGGGAACTACGAGCAGTACTTC
size: -; D: -; J: TRBJ2-1; V: TRBV12-3/TRBV12-4; CDR3: CASSSLRGGSYNEQFF; DNA: TGTGCCAGCAGCTCCCTCCGGGGAGGTTCCTACAATGAGCAGTTCTTC
size: -; D: TRBD1; J: TRBJ2-1; V: TRBV7-9; CDR3: CASSARQGEQFF; DNA: TGTGCCAGCAGCGCTAGACAGGGTGAGCAGTTCTTC
size: once; D: TRBD2; J: TRBJ2-3; V: TRBV6-5; CDR3: CASAASGSPTDTQYF; DNA: TGTGCCAGCGCCGCTAGCGGGAGCCCTACAGATACGCAGTATTTT